This T cell receptor beta chain was observed in a study of OX40 agonist ivuxolimab in advanced cancers. Germline V lookup: CDR1 MNHEY, CDR2 SMNVEV (reference sequence). The V gene lost 5 bases and the J gene lost 2 bases, with 12 bases spanning the gap. The CDR3 covers 14 residues. Clones were sequenced by immunoSEQ multiplex PCR, and TCRdb holds only the in-frame ones, with some missing. The table records 85,000 to 120,000 clones, roughly nine tenths of them present only once. This sequence originates from an adult with an advanced solid tumor such as melanoma, head and neck, liver or kidney cancer. The sample here was CD4+ or CD8+ T cells sorted from blood, taken in a trial of the OX40 agonist ivuxolimab. This rearrangement joins TRBV27 to TRBJ1-2; the D is unclear. CDR3 region: CASSTTRKNYGYTF. The CDR3 nucleotides are TGTGCCAGCAGTACCACCCGGAAAAACTATGGCTACACCTTC.